This T cell receptor beta chain was documented in a study of cytomegalovirus exposure and HLA in healthy donors. As to this clone: Its antigen is as yet unknown.

The PCR had 60 Vbeta and 13 Jbeta primers. TCRdb keeps only in-frame clones here, not all; method: immunoSEQ multiplex PCR. The top ten clones hold 1% of a sample with about 190,000 clones, around 85% of them seen once. Whole-study findings and limits: Follow-up analysis later connected one missense variant in DCLRE1C with trimming of TCR beta V- and J-genes. Within an earlier analysis, most TCR beta V segments proved productive either about 87% or about 30% of the time. In a later analysis, the majority of CMV-associated beta chains seemingly showed HLA restriction. By HLA locus, TCR association rates varied in a later analysis, with DRB1 showing the most and HLA-C the fewest.

The CDR3 loop spans 12 amino acids. The germline gives CDR1 ENHRY, CDR2 SYGVKD. V lost 4 bases to trimming and J lost 3 bases, with 6 bases between them. Input material: PBMCs. This chain uses TRBV10-3 with TRBJ1-1; D unclear. This sequence originates from a boy aged 2-9 years in good health and CMV-seronegative. The CDR3 sequence is CAISGSDTEAFF. CDR3 nucleotide sequence: TGTGCCATCAGTGGTTCGGACACTGAAGCTTTCTTT.